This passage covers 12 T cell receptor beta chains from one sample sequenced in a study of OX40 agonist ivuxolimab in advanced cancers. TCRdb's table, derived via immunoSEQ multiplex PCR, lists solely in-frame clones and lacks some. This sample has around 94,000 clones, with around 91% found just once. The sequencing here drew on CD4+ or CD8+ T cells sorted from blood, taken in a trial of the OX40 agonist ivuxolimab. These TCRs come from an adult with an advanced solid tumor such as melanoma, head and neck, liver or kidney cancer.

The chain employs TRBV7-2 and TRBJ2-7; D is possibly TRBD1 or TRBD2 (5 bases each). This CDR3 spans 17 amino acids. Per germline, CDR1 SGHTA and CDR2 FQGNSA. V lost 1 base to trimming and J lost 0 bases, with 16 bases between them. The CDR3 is CASSLDLIGTVSYEQYF. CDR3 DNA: TGTGCCAGCAGCTTAGATCTCATCGGGACGGTCTCCTACGAGCAGTACTTC. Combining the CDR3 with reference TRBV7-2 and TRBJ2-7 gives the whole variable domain GAGVSQSPSNKVTEKGKDVELRCDPISGHTALYWYRQSLGQGLEFLIYFQGNSAPDKSGLPSDRFSAERTGGSVSTLTIQRTQQEDSAVYLCASSLDLIGTVSYEQYFGPGTRLTVT.

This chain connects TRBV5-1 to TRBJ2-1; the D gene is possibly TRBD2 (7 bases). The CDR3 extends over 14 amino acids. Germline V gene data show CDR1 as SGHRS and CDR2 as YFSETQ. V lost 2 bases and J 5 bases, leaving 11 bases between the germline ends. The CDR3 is CASSFGGPNNEQFF. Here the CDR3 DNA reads TGCGCCAGCAGCTTCGGGGGGCCAAACAATGAGCAGTTCTTC.

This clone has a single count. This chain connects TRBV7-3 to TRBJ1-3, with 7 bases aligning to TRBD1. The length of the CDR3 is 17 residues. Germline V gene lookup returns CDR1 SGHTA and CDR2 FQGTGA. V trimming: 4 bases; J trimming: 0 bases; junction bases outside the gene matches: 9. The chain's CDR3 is CASSSKSTGVSGNTIYF. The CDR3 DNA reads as TGTGCCAGCAGCTCTAAATCCACAGGGGTCTCTGGAAACACCATATATTTT.

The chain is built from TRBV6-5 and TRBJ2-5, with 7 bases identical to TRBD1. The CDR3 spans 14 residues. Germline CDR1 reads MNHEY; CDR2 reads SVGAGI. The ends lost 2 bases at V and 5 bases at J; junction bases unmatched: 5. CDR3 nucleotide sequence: TGTGCCAGCAGTTACAGGGGGCGCGTGGAGACCCAGTACTTC. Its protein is CASSYRGRVETQYF.

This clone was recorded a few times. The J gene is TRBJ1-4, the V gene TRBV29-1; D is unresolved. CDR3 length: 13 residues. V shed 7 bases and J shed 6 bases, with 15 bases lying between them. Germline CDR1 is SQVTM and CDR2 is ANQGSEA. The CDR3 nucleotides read TGCAGCGGTGGACTTGGGCCCGATGAAAAACTGTTTTTT. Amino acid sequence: CSGGLGPDEKLFF.

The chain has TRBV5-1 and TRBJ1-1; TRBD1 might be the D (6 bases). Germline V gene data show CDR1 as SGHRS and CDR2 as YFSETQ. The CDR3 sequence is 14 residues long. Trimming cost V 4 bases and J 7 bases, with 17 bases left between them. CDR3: CASSMRREGGEAFF. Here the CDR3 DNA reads TGCGCCAGCAGCATGCGCCGGGAAGGGGGTGAAGCTTTCTTT.

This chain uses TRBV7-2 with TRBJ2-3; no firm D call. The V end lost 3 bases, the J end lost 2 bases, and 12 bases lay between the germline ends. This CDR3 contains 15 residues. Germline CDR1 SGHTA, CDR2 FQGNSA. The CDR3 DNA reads TGTGCCAGCAGCTTCGTCGGCGTAATCACAGATACGCAGTATTTT. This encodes CASSFVGVITDTQYF. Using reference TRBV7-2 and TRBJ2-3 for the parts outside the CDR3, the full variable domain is GAGVSQSPSNKVTEKGKDVELRCDPISGHTALYWYRQSLGQGLEFLIYFQGNSAPDKSGLPSDRFSAERTGGSVSTLTIQRTQQEDSAVYLCASSFVGVITDTQYFGPGTRLTVL.

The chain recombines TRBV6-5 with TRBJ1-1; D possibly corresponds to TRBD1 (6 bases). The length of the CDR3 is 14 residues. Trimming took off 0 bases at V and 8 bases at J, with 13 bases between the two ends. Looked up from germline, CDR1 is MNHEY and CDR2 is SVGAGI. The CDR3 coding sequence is TGTGCCAGCAGTTACTCAAGGAGGGGACAAGAAGCTTTCTTT. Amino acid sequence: CASSYSRRGQEAFF.

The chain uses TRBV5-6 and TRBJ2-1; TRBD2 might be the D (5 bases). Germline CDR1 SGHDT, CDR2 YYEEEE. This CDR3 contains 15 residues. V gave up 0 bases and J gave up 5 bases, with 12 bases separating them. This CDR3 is CASSLVALAHNEQFF. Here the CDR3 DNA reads TGTGCCAGCAGCTTGGTCGCCCTAGCTCACAATGAGCAGTTCTTC. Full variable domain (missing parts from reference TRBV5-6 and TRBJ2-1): DAGVTQSPTHLIKTRGQQVTLRCSPKSGHDTVSWYQQALGQGPQFIFQYYEEEERQRGNFPDRFSGHQFPNYSSELNVNALLLGDSALYLCASSLVALAHNEQFFGPGTRLTVL.

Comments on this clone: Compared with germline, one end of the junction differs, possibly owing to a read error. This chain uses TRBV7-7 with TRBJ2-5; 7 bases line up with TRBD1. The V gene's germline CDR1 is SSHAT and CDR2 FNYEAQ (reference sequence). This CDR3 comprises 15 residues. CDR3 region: CASSLVMGQKETQYF. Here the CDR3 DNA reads TGTGCTAGCAGCTTAGTAATGGGACAGAAAGAGACCCAGTACTTC.

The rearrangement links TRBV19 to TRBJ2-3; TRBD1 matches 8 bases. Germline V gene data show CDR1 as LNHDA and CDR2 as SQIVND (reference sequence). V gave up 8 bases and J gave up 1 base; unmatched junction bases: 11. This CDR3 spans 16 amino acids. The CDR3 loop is CASSAPRGRGTDTQYF. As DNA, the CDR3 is TGTGCCAGTTCGGCTCCCAGGGGGCGCGGCACAGATACGCAGTATTTT.

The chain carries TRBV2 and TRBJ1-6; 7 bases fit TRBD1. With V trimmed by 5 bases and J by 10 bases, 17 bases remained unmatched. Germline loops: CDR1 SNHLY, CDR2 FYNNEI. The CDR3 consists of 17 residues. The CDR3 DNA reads TGTGCCAGCAGTATCAGAATCCAACAGGGGCTCGGCTCACCCCTCCACTTT. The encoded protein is CASSIRIQQGLGSPLHF.